A single sample is the source of the 23 T cell receptor beta chains below, sequenced in a study of blood T cell repertoires in COVID-19. Generated by immunoSEQ multiplex PCR, the TCRdb table keeps only in-frame clones and is missing some. The sample lists about 180,000 clones, 85% occurring once. Specimen: peripheral blood. The receptors were gathered from a person aged 65 to 85 with COVID-19, enrolled during active disease.

This chain links TRBV5-1 with TRBJ2-6, with TRBD1 matching over 12 bases. This CDR3 region has 17 residues. Germline CDR1 SGHRS, CDR2 YFSETQ. The J segment lost 1 base and the V segment lost 4 bases, leaving 3 bases of the junction unmatched. The DNA for the CDR3 is TGCGCCAGCAGCACGGGACAGGGGGCTTCTGGGGCCAACGTCCTGACTTTC. This translates into CASSTGQGASGANVLTF.

Only one count was recorded for this clone. The V call is TRBV27, the J call TRBJ1-1; D call uncertain. The V gene's germline CDR1 is MNHEY and CDR2 SMNVEV (reference sequence). V lost 8 bases, J lost 6 bases, and 28 bases lay in between. This CDR3 contains 17 residues. This chain's CDR3 is CASSPVATFGSLAEAFF. For the CDR3, the DNA is TGTGCCAGCTCCCCCGTGGCCACGTTCGGGTCTCTCGCTGAAGCTTTCTTT.

This clone was found a few times. The chain joins TRBV6-1 to TRBJ1-3; 9 positions match TRBD1. The ends lost 0 bases at V and 3 bases at J; junction bases unmatched: 0. The germline V gene has CDR1 MNHNS and CDR2 SASEGT. The CDR3 loop spans 15 amino acids. The CDR3 region has the DNA TGTGCCAGCAGTGAAGCGACAGGGGGTGGAAACACCATATATTTT. This codes for CASSEATGGGNTIYF.

This sequence joins TRBV5-6 and TRBJ2-5; 8 nucleotides match TRBD2. CDR1 is SGHDT, CDR2 YYEEEE, per germline. The CDR3 has 16 residues. The J segment lost 4 bases and the V segment lost 0 bases, leaving 8 bases of the junction unmatched. CDR3 protein: CASSLVRAGVLETQYF. The CDR3 nucleotides are TGTGCCAGCAGCTTGGTTCGAGCGGGAGTGTTAGAGACCCAGTACTTC.

V is TRBV16 and J is TRBJ1-1; D perhaps matches TRBD1 (6 bases). Germline assignment: CDR1 KGHSY and CDR2 FQNENV. V was clipped by 5 bases and J by 4 bases, with 11 bases between them. This CDR3 contains 13 residues. Here the CDR3 reads CASSVGGFTEAFF. Written as DNA, the CDR3 is TGTGCCAGCAGCGTAGGGGGTTTCACTGAAGCTTTCTTT.

The chain links TRBV7-9 to TRBJ2-5; no clear D. Germline CDR1 and CDR2: SEHNR and FQNEAQ (reference sequence). The V end was cut by 2 bases, the J end by 2 bases, with 9 bases between. The CDR3 is 14 amino acids. The CDR3 loop reads CASSLMSGQETQYF. The CDR3, as DNA: TGTGCCAGCAGCTTAATGTCAGGACAAGAGACCCAGTACTTC.

This clone was observed a handful of times. The chain is built from TRBV7-9 and TRBJ1-2; possibly TRBD1 for D (6 bases). Trimming removed 5 bases from V and 3 bases from J, with 16 bases in between. The CDR3 runs to 15 residues. Germline lookup yields CDR1 SEHNR and CDR2 FQNEAQ (reference sequence). The CDR3 is CASSRRQARDYGYTF. The CDR3 region has the DNA TGTGCCAGCAGCCGAAGACAGGCCAGGGACTATGGCTACACCTTC.

The gene calls are TRBV7-2 and TRBJ1-1, with TRBD1 matching 12 bases. Germline V CDR1 and CDR2: SGHTA, FQGNSA. This CDR3 region has 15 residues. J gave up 5 bases and V 5 bases, and 6 bases lay outside the gene matches. CDR3 sequence reads: CASSPGTGGGTEAFF. CDR3 DNA: TGTGCCAGCAGCCCAGGGACAGGGGGCGGAACTGAAGCTTTCTTT. Based on the CDR3 plus reference TRBV7-2 and TRBJ1-1, the full variable domain is GAGVSQSPSNKVTEKGKDVELRCDPISGHTALYWYRQSLGQGLEFLIYFQGNSAPDKSGLPSDRFSAERTGGSVSTLTIQRTQQEDSAVYLCASSPGTGGGTEAFFGQGTRLTVV.

The chain uses TRBV9 and TRBJ2-7; D unclear. CDR1 and CDR2 (germline): SGDLS, YYNGEE. V was cut by 5 bases and J by 1 base, with 13 bases left in between. The CDR3 is 14 amino acids. Here the CDR3 DNA reads TGTGCCAGCAGTTCCGGTGTACTTTCCTACGAGCAGTACTTC. It codes for CASSSGVLSYEQYF.

The rearrangement uses TRBV4-2 and TRBJ2-3; 9 bases are shared with TRBD1. CDR3 length: 15 amino acids. Germline assignment: CDR1 LGHNA and CDR2 YNFKEQ. V lost 4 bases, J lost 2 bases, and 4 bases stayed unmatched. CDR3 coding DNA: TGTGCCAGCAGCCTCGGGACAGGGAACACAGATACGCAGTATTTT. Translated, it gives CASSLGTGNTDTQYF.

In its sample, this clone was seen once. This sequence joins TRBV7-2 and TRBJ1-6, with TRBD1 identical over 7 bases. This CDR3 is built from 17 residues. CDR1 and CDR2 (germline): SGHTA, FQGNSA. V was clipped by 2 bases and J by 5 bases; unmatched bases: 9. In DNA, the CDR3 is TGTGCCAGCAGCTTATCGGGATGGACAGGCGATAATTCACCCCTCCACTTT. Amino acids: CASSLSGWTGDNSPLHF. Filled out from reference TRBV7-2 and TRBJ1-6, the complete variable domain reads GAGVSQSPSNKVTEKGKDVELRCDPISGHTALYWYRQSLGQGLEFLIYFQGNSAPDKSGLPSDRFSAERTGGSVSTLTIQRTQQEDSAVYLCASSLSGWTGDNSPLHFGNGTRLTVT.

The chain recombines TRBV7-2 with TRBJ1-5, with TRBD1 matching over 8 bases. CDR3 size: 14 residues. Germline CDR1 SGHTA, CDR2 FQGNSA. With V trimmed by 5 bases and J by 6 bases, 6 bases remained unmatched. The CDR3 region has the DNA TGTGCCAGCAGCCCCCGGACAGGGAGTCAGCCCCAGCATTTT. It codes for CASSPRTGSQPQHF.

The V gene is TRBV28, the J gene TRBJ2-7, with 10 bases matching TRBD2. CDR1 is MDHEN, CDR2 SYDVKM, per germline. The CDR3 has 14 amino acids. The V and J ends lost 6 bases and 6 bases, in that order; junction bases with no gene match: 8. The CDR3 DNA reads TGTGCCAGCAGCAAACTAGCGGGGATTGGCGAGCAGTACTTC. Amino acids: CASSKLAGIGEQYF.

The V gene is TRBV3-1 (or the pseudogene TRBV3-2), the J gene TRBJ1-5; the match to TRBD1 covers 8 bases. CDR1 is LGHDT, CDR2 YNNKEL, per germline (reference sequence). Losses at the gene ends were 1 base for V and 1 base for J; bases not matched to a gene: 0. The CDR3 contains 15 residues. The CDR3 DNA is TGTGCCAGCAGCCAAGGACAGGGGAGCAATCAGCCCCAGCATTTT. Translation: CASSQGQGSNQPQHF.

The genes are TRBV2 and TRBJ1-5, with TRBD1 as a possible D gene (5 bases). The CDR3 has 15 residues. Germline CDR1 is SNHLY and CDR2 is FYNNEI. The germline V and J ends were trimmed by 6 bases and 3 bases, with 15 bases remaining between them. The CDR3 loop reads CASSAGGIHNQPQHF. CDR3 sequence (DNA): TGTGCCAGCAGCGCGGGGGGAATCCACAATCAGCCCCAGCATTTT.

The chain carries TRBV6-1 and TRBJ1-6, with unresolved D. The CDR3 extends over 17 amino acids. The germline V gene has CDR1 MNHNS and CDR2 SASEGT. V dropped 0 bases and J dropped 3 bases, with 12 bases sitting between them. CDR3 sequence: CASSEARAVLYNSPLHF. CDR3 DNA sequence: TGTGCCAGCAGTGAAGCGCGGGCAGTTCTCTATAATTCACCCCTCCACTTT.

V gene TRBV9 combines with J gene TRBJ2-1, with TRBD2 identical over 10 bases. This CDR3 spans 19 amino acids. V lost 4 bases to trimming and J lost 6 bases; unmatched junction nucleotides: 19. Germline V gene data show CDR1 as SGDLS and CDR2 as YYNGEE. Here the CDR3 reads CASSPYHRAGGPWGNEQFF. CDR3 bases: TGTGCCAGCAGCCCCTATCACCGAGCGGGAGGGCCGTGGGGCAATGAGCAGTTCTTC.

The rearrangement links TRBV14 to TRBJ2-7; 8 nucleotides agree with TRBD2. Germline V gene sequence: CDR1 SGHDN, CDR2 FVKESK. The CDR3 spans 17 residues. J lost 3 bases, V lost 3 bases, and 13 bases had no gene match. CDR3 sequence: CASSHHTSGRGNYEQYF. CDR3 sequence (DNA): TGTGCCAGCAGCCATCACACAAGCGGGAGAGGTAACTACGAGCAGTACTTC.

The chain combines TRBV19 with TRBJ2-2; 9 bases are shared with TRBD1. J was trimmed by 5 bases and V by 8 bases; bases with no gene match: 6. The germline V gene encodes CDR1 LNHDA and CDR2 SQIVND (reference sequence). The CDR3 is made up of 14 amino acids. The CDR3 sequence is CASSKGTGTGELFF. For the CDR3, the DNA is TGTGCCAGTTCTAAGGGGACAGGGACCGGGGAGCTGTTTTTT. The full variable domain, in which reference TRBV19 and TRBJ2-2 provide the parts outside the CDR3, is DGGITQSPKYLFRKEGQNVTLSCEQNLNHDAMYWYRQDPGQGLRLIYYSQIVNDFQKGDIAEGYSVSREKKESFPLTVTSAQKNPTAFYLCASSKGTGTGELFFGEGSRLTVL.

The chain joins TRBV7-8 to TRBJ1-1; TRBD1 matches 11 bases. Germline V lookup: CDR1 SGHVS, CDR2 FQNEAQ. The trim removed 5 bases at V and 3 bases at J, leaving 2 bases unmatched. The CDR3 is made up of 14 amino acids. CDR3 coding DNA: TGTGCCAGCAGCCGGGGACAGGGGGACACTGAAGCTTTCTTT. Translating gives CASSRGQGDTEAFF.

This clone has only one observation. V and J are TRBV18 and TRBJ1-2; D is unclear. This CDR3 has 16 amino acids. CDR1 and CDR2 (germline): KGHSH, LQKENI. Trimming took off 3 bases at V and 4 bases at J, with 18 bases between the two ends. The CDR3 DNA is TGTGCCAGCTCACCGAACCCCCCTGGAGTTCGCTATGGCTACACCTTC. It encodes CASSPNPPGVRYGYTF.

In its sample, this clone was seen a few times. The rearrangement joins TRBV5-4 to TRBJ1-2; 8 nucleotides align to TRBD1. V shed 4 bases and J 8 bases; nucleotides not matched to a gene: 4. This CDR3 is built from 12 residues. Germline CDR1 SGHNT, CDR2 YYREEE (reference sequence). The CDR3 sequence: CASSVDRGGYTF. The CDR3 nucleotides are TGTGCCAGCAGCGTAGACAGGGGAGGCTACACCTTC. Full variable domain (outside the CDR3, taken from reference TRBV5-4 and TRBJ1-2): ETGVTQSPTHLIKTRGQQVTLRCSSQSGHNTVSWYQQALGQGPQFIFQYYREEENGRGNFPPRFSGLQFPNYSSELNVNALELDDSALYLCASSVDRGGYTFGSGTRLTVV.

This chain uses TRBV6-5 with TRBJ1-4, with D perhaps matching TRBD1 (6 bases). V dropped 6 bases and J dropped 3 bases, with 11 bases sitting between them. Germline V gives CDR1 MNHEY, CDR2 SVGAGI. The CDR3 runs to 14 residues. The DNA for the CDR3 is TGTGCCAGCAGGTCAGGGGTGGCTAATGAAAAACTGTTTTTT. Translating gives CASRSGVANEKLFF.